Listed below are T cell receptor beta chains from one sample, sequenced in a study of blood T cell repertoires in COVID-19. Profiled with immunoSEQ multiplex PCR; TCRdb holds only in-frame clones, not every one. The sample yields hundreds of thousands of clones, 82% seen once. The sequencing sample was made of peripheral blood. Receptors were obtained from a woman older than 75 with active or convalescent COVID-19. Each CDR3 is given with its conserved first and last residue. A D gene is named only where the DNA matches it firmly. Clone size is shown for a subset of rows, as once, few, many or a class of expanded clone.

v_call: TRBV24-1
j_call: TRBJ2-5
clone_size: NA
d_call: TRBD1
cdr3_aa: CATSGRDRDRFGTQYF
cdr3_nt: TGTGCCACCAGTGGCCGAGACCGGGACAGATTTGGGACCCAGTACTTC

v_call: TRBV5-1
j_call: TRBJ1-5
clone_size: NA
d_call: TRBD1
cdr3_aa: CASSPDRGGNQPQHF
cdr3_nt: TGCGCCAGCAGTCCGGACAGGGGTGGCAATCAGCCCCAGCATTTT

v_call: TRBV6-2/TRBV6-3
j_call: TRBJ1-5
clone_size: few
d_call: NA
cdr3_aa: CASSYDFGGQPQHF
cdr3_nt: TGTGCCAGCAGTTACGATTTCGGGGGTCAGCCCCAGCATTTT

v_call: TRBV12-3/TRBV12-4
j_call: TRBJ2-2
clone_size: NA
d_call: NA
cdr3_aa: CASSLDRDGELFF
cdr3_nt: TGTGCCAGCAGCTTGGACAGAGACGGGGAGCTGTTTTTT

v_call: TRBV12-3/TRBV12-4
j_call: TRBJ2-7
clone_size: NA
d_call: TRBD1
cdr3_aa: CASRQTGLYEQYF
cdr3_nt: TGTGCCAGCAGACAGACAGGGTTGTACGAGCAGTACTTC

v_call: TRBV5-5
j_call: TRBJ2-7
clone_size: NA
d_call: TRBD1
cdr3_aa: CASSPRRGQASYEQYF
cdr3_nt: TGTGCCAGCAGCCCGAGAAGGGGGCAGGCGTCCTACGAGCAGTACTTC

v_call: TRBV7-9
j_call: TRBJ1-1
clone_size: NA
d_call: TRBD1
cdr3_aa: CASSPTTGATEAFF
cdr3_nt: TGTGCCAGCAGCCCGACGACAGGGGCGACTGAAGCTTTCTTT

v_call: TRBV5-6
j_call: TRBJ2-7
clone_size: NA
d_call: NA
cdr3_aa: CASSLVGYEQYF
cdr3_nt: TGTGCCAGCAGCTTGGTCGGCTACGAGCAGTACTTC

v_call: TRBV28
j_call: TRBJ1-5
clone_size: NA
d_call: TRBD1
cdr3_aa: CASSSPSRTGSQPQHF
cdr3_nt: TGTGCCAGCAGTTCCCCATCAAGGACAGGGAGTCAGCCCCAGCATTTT

v_call: TRBV5-1
j_call: TRBJ1-2
clone_size: NA
d_call: NA
cdr3_aa: CASRFESGGYTF
cdr3_nt: TGCGCCAGCAGGTTTGAATCGGGTGGCTACACCTTC

v_call: TRBV5-1
j_call: TRBJ1-1
clone_size: NA
d_call: NA
cdr3_aa: CASSLDPSSEAFF
cdr3_nt: TGCGCCAGCAGCTTGGATCCCAGTTCGGAGGCTTTCTTT

v_call: TRBV28
j_call: TRBJ2-2
clone_size: NA
d_call: NA
cdr3_aa: CASSLTSRITGELFF
cdr3_nt: TGTGCCAGCAGTTTAACTAGCCGGATTACCGGGGAGCTGTTTTTT

v_call: TRBV12-2
j_call: TRBJ2-7
clone_size: once
d_call: NA
cdr3_aa: CASRFHLSGDFIHEQYF
cdr3_nt: TGTGCAAGTCGCTTTCACCTGTCGGGAGACTTTATCCACGAGCAGTACTTC

v_call: TRBV20-1
j_call: TRBJ2-7
clone_size: few
d_call: NA
cdr3_aa: CSVYQGLEQYF
cdr3_nt: TGCAGTGTCTACCAGGGGCTCGAGCAGTACTTC

v_call: TRBV11-2
j_call: TRBJ2-1
clone_size: NA
d_call: TRBD2
cdr3_aa: CASSLRAGERNEQFF
cdr3_nt: TGTGCCAGCAGCCTAAGAGCGGGAGAGAGGAATGAGCAGTTCTTC

v_call: TRBV4-1
j_call: TRBJ1-5
clone_size: NA
d_call: NA
cdr3_aa: CASSRENQPQHF
cdr3_nt: TGCGCCAGCAGCCGGGAGAATCAGCCCCAGCATTTT

v_call: TRBV5-1
j_call: TRBJ2-3
clone_size: NA
d_call: TRBD2
cdr3_aa: CASRRDGGSLADTQYF
cdr3_nt: TGCGCCAGCAGAAGAGATGGCGGGAGTTTGGCAGATACGCAGTATTTT

v_call: TRBV19
j_call: TRBJ1-2
clone_size: NA
d_call: NA
cdr3_aa: CASSASSVQGKVGGYTF
cdr3_nt: TGTGCCAGTAGTGCCTCCTCTGTACAGGGAAAAGTAGGTGGCTACACCTTC

v_call: TRBV28
j_call: TRBJ2-5
clone_size: NA
d_call: TRBD1
cdr3_aa: CASSLKGTGAETQYF
cdr3_nt: TGTGCCAGCAGTTTAAAAGGGACAGGGGCAGAGACCCAGTACTTC

v_call: TRBV10-1
j_call: TRBJ2-1
clone_size: once
d_call: NA
cdr3_aa: CASSNLQGNEQFF
cdr3_nt: TGCGCCAGCAGCAACCTTCAGGGAAATGAGCAGTTCTTC

v_call: TRBV7-9
j_call: TRBJ2-7
clone_size: NA
d_call: TRBD2
cdr3_aa: CASSSGLAGPYEQYF
cdr3_nt: TGTGCCAGCAGCTCTGGACTAGCGGGGCCCTACGAGCAGTACTTC

v_call: TRBV7-9
j_call: TRBJ1-3
clone_size: NA
d_call: NA
cdr3_aa: CASSDTRGGFSGNTIYF
cdr3_nt: TGTGCCAGCAGCGACACCCGGGGGGGATTCTCTGGAAACACCATATATTTT

v_call: TRBV10-3
j_call: TRBJ2-3
clone_size: NA
d_call: NA
cdr3_aa: CAISGRDSGDTQYF
cdr3_nt: TGTGCCATCAGTGGGCGCGATTCAGGAGATACGCAGTATTTT

v_call: TRBV10-3
j_call: TRBJ2-1
clone_size: NA
d_call: NA
cdr3_aa: CAIRESTSSYNEQFF
cdr3_nt: TGTGCCATCAGGGAGTCAACCAGCTCCTACAATGAGCAGTTCTTC

v_call: TRBV30
j_call: TRBJ2-3
clone_size: few
d_call: TRBD2
cdr3_aa: CAWSPLAGGGTQYF
cdr3_nt: TGTGCCTGGAGTCCACTAGCGGGCGGTGGTACGCAGTATTTT

v_call: TRBV2
j_call: TRBJ2-2
clone_size: NA
d_call: NA
cdr3_aa: CASSEAGTGELFF
cdr3_nt: TGTGCCAGCAGTGAAGCCGGCACCGGGGAGCTGTTTTTT

v_call: TRBV19
j_call: TRBJ2-7
clone_size: NA
d_call: NA
cdr3_aa: CASSISRGRYEQYF
cdr3_nt: TGTGCCAGTAGTATTTCGCGGGGGCGCTACGAGCAGTACTTC

v_call: TRBV5-1
j_call: TRBJ2-5
clone_size: NA
d_call: TRBD1
cdr3_aa: CASSLGTGKETQYF
cdr3_nt: TGCGCCAGCAGCTTGGGGACAGGGAAAGAGACCCAGTACTTC

v_call: TRBV3-1/TRBV3-2
j_call: TRBJ1-4
clone_size: NA
d_call: NA
cdr3_aa: CASSQGEEKLFF
cdr3_nt: TGTGCCAGCAGCCAAGGCGAAGAAAAACTGTTTTTT

v_call: TRBV27
j_call: TRBJ2-7
clone_size: once
d_call: TRBD2
cdr3_aa: CASSLLRGKTSGGSEQYF
cdr3_nt: TGTGCCAGCAGTTTACTGCGGGGTAAGACTAGCGGGGGATCCGAGCAGTACTTC

v_call: TRBV5-1
j_call: TRBJ2-7
clone_size: NA
d_call: NA
cdr3_aa: CASSLARGTLYEQYF
cdr3_nt: TGCGCCAGCAGCTTGGCCCGGGGGACCCTATACGAGCAGTACTTC

v_call: TRBV27
j_call: TRBJ2-3
clone_size: NA
d_call: TRBD2
cdr3_aa: CASSLSGGTSGGNTDTQYF
cdr3_nt: TGTGCCAGCAGTTTATCCGGGGGGACTAGCGGGGGAAACACAGATACGCAGTATTTT

v_call: TRBV5-4
j_call: TRBJ1-6
clone_size: NA
d_call: NA
cdr3_aa: CASSPQSSYNSPLHF
cdr3_nt: TGTGCCAGCAGCCCACAGAGCTCCTATAATTCACCCCTCCACTTT

v_call: TRBV30
j_call: TRBJ1-2
clone_size: NA
d_call: NA
cdr3_aa: CAWSRQELNYGYTF
cdr3_nt: TGTGCCTGGAGTCGACAGGAGCTAAACTATGGCTACACCTTC

v_call: TRBV7-2
j_call: TRBJ1-5
clone_size: few
d_call: NA
cdr3_aa: CASSLRWQDNQPQHF
cdr3_nt: TGTGCCAGCAGCTTAAGGTGGCAGGACAATCAGCCCCAGCATTTT

v_call: TRBV5-1
j_call: TRBJ1-4
clone_size: few
d_call: TRBD1
cdr3_aa: CASTTGADEKLFF
cdr3_nt: TGCGCCAGCACTACAGGGGCGGATGAAAAACTGTTTTTT

v_call: TRBV19
j_call: TRBJ1-5
clone_size: NA
d_call: TRBD1
cdr3_aa: CASRGQNYQPQHF
cdr3_nt: TGTGCCAGTAGGGGACAGAACTATCAGCCCCAGCATTTT

v_call: TRBV6-5
j_call: TRBJ2-1
clone_size: NA
d_call: TRBD1
cdr3_aa: CASSYSTGVLNNEQFF
cdr3_nt: TGTGCCAGCAGTTACTCGACAGGGGTCCTAAACAATGAGCAGTTCTTC

v_call: TRBV15
j_call: TRBJ2-1
clone_size: once
d_call: NA
cdr3_aa: CATSRGVGAGTYNEQFF
cdr3_nt: TGTGCCACCAGCAGAGGGGTAGGGGCGGGGACGTACAATGAGCAGTTCTTC

v_call: TRBV10-3
j_call: TRBJ1-5
clone_size: NA
d_call: TRBD1
cdr3_aa: CAISDQGQGAGQPQHF
cdr3_nt: TGTGCCATCAGTGACCAGGGACAGGGAGCGGGTCAGCCCCAGCATTTT

v_call: TRBV3-1/TRBV3-2
j_call: TRBJ1-1
clone_size: NA
d_call: TRBD1
cdr3_aa: CASSQEDRETEAFF
cdr3_nt: TGTGCCAGCAGCCAAGAGGACAGGGAAACTGAAGCTTTCTTT

v_call: TRBV30
j_call: TRBJ1-2
clone_size: NA
d_call: TRBD1
cdr3_aa: CAWSGQGDYGYTF
cdr3_nt: TGTGCCTGGAGCGGACAGGGGGACTATGGCTACACCTTC

v_call: TRBV7-2
j_call: TRBJ1-1
clone_size: NA
d_call: TRBD1
cdr3_aa: CASSLRQGWTEAFF
cdr3_nt: TGTGCCAGCAGCCTACGACAGGGTTGGACTGAAGCTTTCTTT

v_call: TRBV3-1/TRBV3-2
j_call: TRBJ2-3
clone_size: NA
d_call: TRBD2
cdr3_aa: CATQTGTSTDTQYF
cdr3_nt: TGTGCCACGCAAACCGGGACTAGCACGGATACGCAGTATTTT

v_call: TRBV29-1
j_call: TRBJ2-2
clone_size: NA
d_call: TRBD2
cdr3_aa: CSVGERGLGLAGVGTGELFF
cdr3_nt: TGCAGCGTTGGCGAAAGAGGCCTGGGACTAGCGGGAGTGGGCACCGGGGAGCTGTTTTTT

v_call: TRBV9
j_call: TRBJ2-1
clone_size: NA
d_call: TRBD2
cdr3_aa: CASSVGTSTNERQFF
cdr3_nt: TGTGCCAGCAGCGTAGGGACTAGCACCAATGAGCGGCAGTTCTTC

v_call: TRBV24-1
j_call: TRBJ1-3
clone_size: NA
d_call: NA
cdr3_aa: CATSDGGTPPEDTIYF
cdr3_nt: TGTGCCACCAGTGACGGGGGGACACCACCCGAGGACACCATATATTTT

v_call: TRBV3-1/TRBV3-2
j_call: TRBJ1-1
clone_size: NA
d_call: NA
cdr3_aa: CASSQDQGNTEAFF
cdr3_nt: TGTGCCAGCAGCCAAGATCAGGGGAACACTGAAGCTTTCTTT

v_call: TRBV7-8
j_call: TRBJ1-3
clone_size: NA
d_call: NA
cdr3_aa: CASSLGRGSGNTIYF
cdr3_nt: TGTGCCAGCAGCTTAGGCCGGGGGAGCGGAAACACCATATATTTT

v_call: TRBV20-1
j_call: TRBJ2-1
clone_size: NA
d_call: TRBD2
cdr3_aa: CSASGASGVAYNEQFF
cdr3_nt: TGCAGTGCTAGTGGGGCTAGCGGAGTTGCCTACAATGAGCAGTTCTTC

v_call: TRBV5-6
j_call: TRBJ1-5
clone_size: NA
d_call: TRBD1
cdr3_aa: CASSNRDRVFSNQPQHF
cdr3_nt: TGTGCCAGCAGCAACCGGGACAGGGTCTTTAGCAATCAGCCCCAGCATTTT

v_call: TRBV7-9
j_call: TRBJ2-7
clone_size: NA
d_call: TRBD2
cdr3_aa: CASSSQMGGGPYEQYF
cdr3_nt: TGTGCCAGCAGCTCCCAGATGGGGGGAGGGCCTTACGAGCAGTACTTC

v_call: TRBV20-1
j_call: TRBJ1-1
clone_size: NA
d_call: NA
cdr3_aa: CSAKDRHEAFF
cdr3_nt: TGCAGTGCTAAAGACAGACACGAAGCTTTCTTT

v_call: TRBV5-1
j_call: TRBJ1-2
clone_size: NA
d_call: NA
cdr3_aa: CASSIVPGGANYGYTF
cdr3_nt: TGCGCCAGCAGCATTGTACCCGGGGGAGCTAACTATGGCTACACCTTC

v_call: TRBV28
j_call: TRBJ1-2
clone_size: NA
d_call: TRBD1
cdr3_aa: CASRRQGVFEPNYGYTF
cdr3_nt: TGTGCCAGCAGGCGGCAGGGGGTTTTTGAGCCTAACTATGGCTACACCTTC